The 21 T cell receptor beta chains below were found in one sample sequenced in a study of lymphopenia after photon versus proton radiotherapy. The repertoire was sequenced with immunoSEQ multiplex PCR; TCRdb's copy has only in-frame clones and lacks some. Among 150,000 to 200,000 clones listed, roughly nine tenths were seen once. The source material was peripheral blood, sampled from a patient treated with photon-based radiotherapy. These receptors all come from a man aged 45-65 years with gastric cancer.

The CDR3 region is CASSLQRGGRGTDTQYF. As DNA, the CDR3 is TGTGCCAGCAGCCTTCAAAGGGGCGGGAGGGGGACAGATACGCAGTATTTT. This sequence joins TRBV7-2 and TRBJ2-3; 9 bases are shared with TRBD2. The length of the CDR3 is 17 residues. Germline trimming cut 5 bases from V and 3 bases from J; bases unmatched to any gene: 12. Germline V lookup: CDR1 SGHTA, CDR2 FQGNSA.

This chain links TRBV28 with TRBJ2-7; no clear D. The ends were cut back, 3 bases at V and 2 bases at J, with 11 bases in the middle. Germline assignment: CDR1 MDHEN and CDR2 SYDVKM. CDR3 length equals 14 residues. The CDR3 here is CASSFGQVPYEQYF. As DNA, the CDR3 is TGTGCCAGCAGTTTCGGGCAGGTGCCCTACGAGCAGTACTTC.

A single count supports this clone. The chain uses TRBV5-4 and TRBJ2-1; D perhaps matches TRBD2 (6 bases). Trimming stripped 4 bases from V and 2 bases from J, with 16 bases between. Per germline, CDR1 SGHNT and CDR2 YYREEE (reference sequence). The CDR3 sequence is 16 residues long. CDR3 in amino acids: CASSPGGQGPYNEQFF. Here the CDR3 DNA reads TGTGCCAGCAGCCCCGGAGGGCAGGGACCCTACAATGAGCAGTTCTTC.

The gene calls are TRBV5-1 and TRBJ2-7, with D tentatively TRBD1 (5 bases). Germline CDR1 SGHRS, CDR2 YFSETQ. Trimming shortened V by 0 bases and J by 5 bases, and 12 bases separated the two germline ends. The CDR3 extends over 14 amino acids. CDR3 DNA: TGCGCCAGCAGCTTGGTACAGGCTGGAGACGAGCAGTACTTC. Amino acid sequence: CASSLVQAGDEQYF. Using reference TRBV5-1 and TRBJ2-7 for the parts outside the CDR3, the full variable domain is KAGVTQTPRYLIKTRGQQVTLSCSPISGHRSVSWYQQTPGQGLQFLFEYFSETQRNKGNFPGRFSGRQFSNSRSEMNVSTLELGDSALYLCASSLVQAGDEQYFGPGTRLTVT.

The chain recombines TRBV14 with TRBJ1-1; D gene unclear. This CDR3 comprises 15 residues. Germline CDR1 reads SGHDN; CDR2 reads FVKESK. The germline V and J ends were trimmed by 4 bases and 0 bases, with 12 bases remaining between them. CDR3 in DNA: TGTGCCAGCAGCCCGGACGGTGGAATGAACACTGAAGCTTTCTTT. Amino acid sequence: CASSPDGGMNTEAFF.

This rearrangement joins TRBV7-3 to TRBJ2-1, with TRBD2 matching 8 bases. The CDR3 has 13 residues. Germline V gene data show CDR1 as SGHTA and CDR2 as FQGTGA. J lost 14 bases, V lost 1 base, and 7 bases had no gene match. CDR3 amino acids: CASSLRPAGDKFF. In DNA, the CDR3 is TGTGCCAGCAGCTTAAGGCCAGCGGGAGACAAGTTCTTC. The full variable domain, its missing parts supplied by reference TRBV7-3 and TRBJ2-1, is GAGVSQTPSNKVTEKGKYVELRCDPISGHTALYWYRQSLGQGPEFLIYFQGTGAADDSGLPNDRFFAVRPEGSVSTLKIQRTERGDSAVYLCASSLRPAGDKFFGPGTRLTVL.

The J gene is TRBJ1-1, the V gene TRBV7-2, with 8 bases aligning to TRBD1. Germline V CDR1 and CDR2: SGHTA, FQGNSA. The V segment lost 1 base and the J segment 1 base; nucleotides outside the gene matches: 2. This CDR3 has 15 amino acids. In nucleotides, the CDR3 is TGTGCCAGCAGCTTAGGGACAGGGAGGAACACTGAAGCTTTCTTT. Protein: CASSLGTGRNTEAFF.

The CDR3 protein is CASGLWGPVDQPQHF. The CDR3, as DNA: TGTGCTAGTGGTTTATGGGGTCCGGTGGATCAGCCCCAGCATTTT. The rearrangement uses TRBV12-5 and TRBJ1-5; D unclear. V gave up 3 bases and J gave up 5 bases, with 14 bases separating them. This CDR3 region has 15 residues. Germline V CDR1 and CDR2: LGHNT, FRNRAP.

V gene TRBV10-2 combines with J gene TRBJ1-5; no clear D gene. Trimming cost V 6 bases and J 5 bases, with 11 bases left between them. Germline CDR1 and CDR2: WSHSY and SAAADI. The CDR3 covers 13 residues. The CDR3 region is CASRVGVDQPQHF. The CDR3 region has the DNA TGCGCCAGCAGGGTCGGAGTGGATCAGCCCCAGCATTTT.

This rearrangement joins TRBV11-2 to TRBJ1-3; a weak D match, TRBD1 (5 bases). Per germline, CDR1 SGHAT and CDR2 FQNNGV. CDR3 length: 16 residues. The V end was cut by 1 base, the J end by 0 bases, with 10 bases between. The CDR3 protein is CASSLGGRYSGNTIYF. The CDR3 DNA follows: TGTGCCAGCAGCTTAGGGGGCCGGTACTCTGGAAACACCATATATTTT.

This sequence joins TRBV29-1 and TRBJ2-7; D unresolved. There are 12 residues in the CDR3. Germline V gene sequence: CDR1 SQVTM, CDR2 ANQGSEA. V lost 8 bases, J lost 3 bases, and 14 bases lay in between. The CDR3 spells CSLPPADYEQYF. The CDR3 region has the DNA TGCAGCCTGCCCCCCGCCGACTACGAGCAGTACTTC.

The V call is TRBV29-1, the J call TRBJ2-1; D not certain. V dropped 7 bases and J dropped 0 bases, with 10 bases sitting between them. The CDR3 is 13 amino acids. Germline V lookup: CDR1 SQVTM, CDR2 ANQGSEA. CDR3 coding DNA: TGCAGCGGCTTAACGAGCTCCTACAATGAGCAGTTCTTC. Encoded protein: CSGLTSSYNEQFF.

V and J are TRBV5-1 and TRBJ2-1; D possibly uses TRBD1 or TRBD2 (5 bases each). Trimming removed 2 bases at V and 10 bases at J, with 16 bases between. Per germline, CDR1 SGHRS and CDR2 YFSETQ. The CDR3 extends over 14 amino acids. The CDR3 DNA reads TGCGCCAGCAGCTTAGGGACGGGGAGCAGGGAGCAGTTCTTC. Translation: CASSLGTGSREQFF.

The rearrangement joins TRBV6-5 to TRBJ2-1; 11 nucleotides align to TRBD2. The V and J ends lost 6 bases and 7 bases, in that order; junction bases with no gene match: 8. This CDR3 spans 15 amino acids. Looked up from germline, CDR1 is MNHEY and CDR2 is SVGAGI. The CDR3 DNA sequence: TGTGCCAGCAGGGCCGTAGCGGGAGGGCCGAATGAGCAGTTCTTC. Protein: CASRAVAGGPNEQFF.

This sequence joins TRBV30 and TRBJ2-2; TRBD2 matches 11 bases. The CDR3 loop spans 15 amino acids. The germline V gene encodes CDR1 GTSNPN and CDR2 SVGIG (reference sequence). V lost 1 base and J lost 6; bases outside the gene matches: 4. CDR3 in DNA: TGTGCCTGGAGTGCAACTAGCGGGAGAGCCGGGGAGCTGTTTTTT. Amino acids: CAWSATSGRAGELFF.

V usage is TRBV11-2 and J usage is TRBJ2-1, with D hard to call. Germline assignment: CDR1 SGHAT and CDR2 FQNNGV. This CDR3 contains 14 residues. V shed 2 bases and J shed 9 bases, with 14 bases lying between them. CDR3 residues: CASSLPGGRGEQFF. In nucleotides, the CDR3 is TGTGCCAGCAGCTTACCGGGCGGTCGTGGTGAGCAGTTCTTC.

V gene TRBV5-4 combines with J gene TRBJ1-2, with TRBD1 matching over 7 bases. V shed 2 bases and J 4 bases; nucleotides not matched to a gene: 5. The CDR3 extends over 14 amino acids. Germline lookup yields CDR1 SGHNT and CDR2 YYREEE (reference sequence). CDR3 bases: TGTGCCAGCAGCTTCGGACAGGCGCTCTATGGCTACACCTTC. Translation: CASSFGQALYGYTF.

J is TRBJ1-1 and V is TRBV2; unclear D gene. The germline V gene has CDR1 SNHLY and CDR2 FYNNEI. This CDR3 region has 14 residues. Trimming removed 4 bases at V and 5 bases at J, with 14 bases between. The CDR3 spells CASSVGLGGTEAFF. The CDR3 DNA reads TGTGCCAGCAGTGTTGGCCTCGGAGGAACTGAAGCTTTCTTT.

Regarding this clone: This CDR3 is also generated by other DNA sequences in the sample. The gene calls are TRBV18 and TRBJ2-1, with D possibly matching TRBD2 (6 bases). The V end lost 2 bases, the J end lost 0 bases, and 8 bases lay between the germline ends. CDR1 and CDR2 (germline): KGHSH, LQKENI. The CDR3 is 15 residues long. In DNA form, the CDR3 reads TGTGCCAGCTCACCAGGGGGGAGCTCCTACAATGAGCAGTTCTTC. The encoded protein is CASSPGGSSYNEQFF.

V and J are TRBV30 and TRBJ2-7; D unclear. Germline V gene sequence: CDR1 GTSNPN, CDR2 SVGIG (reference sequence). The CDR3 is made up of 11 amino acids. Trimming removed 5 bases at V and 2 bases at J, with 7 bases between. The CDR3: CAWGSAYEQYF. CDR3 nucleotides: TGTGCCTGGGGTTCGGCCTACGAGCAGTACTTC.

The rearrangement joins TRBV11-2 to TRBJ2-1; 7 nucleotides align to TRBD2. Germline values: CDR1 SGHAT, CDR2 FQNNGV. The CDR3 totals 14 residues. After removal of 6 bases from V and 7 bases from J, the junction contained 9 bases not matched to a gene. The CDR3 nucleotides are TGTGCCAGCAGAGCAAGCGGGATAATGAATGAGCAGTTCTTC. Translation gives CASRASGIMNEQFF.